Listed here are 5 T cell receptor beta chains from one sample, sequenced in a study of control samples from healthy donors and cancer patients. The protocol was immunoSEQ multiplex PCR, while the TCRdb copy is restricted to in-frame clones and leaves out a portion. Of 150,000 to 200,000 clones listed, around 94% are singletons. Specimen: blood. The receptor set was obtained from a man aged 25-45 years in good health.

This chain joins TRBV9 and TRBJ2-2, with D uncertain. Trimming took off 4 bases at V and 5 bases at J, with 6 bases between the two ends. CDR3 size: 12 residues. Germline loops: CDR1 SGDLS, CDR2 YYNGEE. This CDR3 is CASSRATGELFF. CDR3 nucleotide sequence: TGTGCCAGCAGCAGGGCTACCGGGGAGCTGTTTTTT.

V and J are TRBV3-1 (or the pseudogene TRBV3-2) and TRBJ1-1, with TRBD1 identical over 12 bases. This CDR3 contains 17 residues. Germline assignment: CDR1 LGHDT and CDR2 YNNKEL (reference sequence). Germline trimming cut 2 bases from V and 5 bases from J; bases unmatched to any gene: 9. CDR3 nucleotide sequence: TGTGCCAGCAGCCAACAAGGGACAGGGGGCTGGGGGACTGAAGCTTTCTTT. Translating it yields CASSQQGTGGWGTEAFF.

As concerns this clone: This specimen includes other DNA sequences encoding the same CDR3. This chain links TRBV29-1 with TRBJ1-1; weak D call: TRBD1 (6 bases). The CDR3 consists of 12 residues. The germline CDR1 and CDR2 sequences are SQVTM and ANQGSEA. The germline V and J ends were trimmed by 3 bases and 1 base, with 6 bases remaining between them. The CDR3 protein is CSVDRGNTEAFF. CDR3 DNA sequence: TGCAGCGTTGACAGGGGGAACACTGAAGCTTTCTTT. Full variable domain (outside the CDR3, taken from reference TRBV29-1 and TRBJ1-1): SAVISQKPSRDICQRGTSLTIQCQVDSQVTMMFWYRQQPGQSLTLIATANQGSEATYESGFVIDKFPISRPNLTFSTLTVSNMSPEDSSIYLCSVDRGNTEAFFGQGTRLTVV.

V and J are TRBV6-5 and TRBJ2-3; 7 bases match TRBD2. The trim removed 6 bases at V and 5 bases at J, leaving 5 bases unmatched. Germline loops: CDR1 MNHEY, CDR2 SVGAGI. This CDR3 is 13 amino acids long. CDR3 loop: CASRREQVDTQYF. For the CDR3, the DNA is TGTGCCAGCAGGCGGGAGCAAGTAGATACGCAGTATTTT.

The rearrangement joins TRBV19 to TRBJ2-5; no firm D call. CDR3 length: 11 residues. Trimming removed 3 bases from V and 1 base from J, with 0 bases in between. Germline V gene lookup returns CDR1 LNHDA and CDR2 SQIVND (reference sequence). The CDR3 DNA sequence: TGTGCCAGTAGTATCCAAGAGACCCAGTACTTC. It is translated as CASSIQETQYF.